Following are 5 T cell receptor beta chains from one sample sequenced in a study of T cells in tumors after PD-1 blockade. TCRdb's copy holds only in-frame clones and misses some; the assay was immunoSEQ multiplex PCR. The data show tens of thousands of clones, roughly 84% seen once. The input for sequencing was PBMCs, taken before anti-PD-1 therapy. The source is a human donor with advanced basal cell or squamous cell carcinoma (not recorded which).

This chain's CDR3 is CASSLGSGGGVYEQYF. CDR3 bases: TGTGCCAGCAGCTTAGGGTCAGGTGGGGGGGTCTACGAGCAGTACTTC. The V and J genes are TRBV7-6 and TRBJ2-7, with 7 bases aligning to TRBD2. Germline V gives CDR1 SGHVS, CDR2 FNYEAQ. The trim removed 1 base at V and 3 bases at J, leaving 9 bases unmatched. The CDR3 is 16 amino acids.

The chain links TRBV12-3 or TRBV12-4 to TRBJ1-1; no reliable D call. With 5 bases removed from V and 7 bases from J, the gap between germline ends came to 11 bases. There are 12 residues in the CDR3. The CDR3 here is CASSPLTFEAFF. CDR3 DNA: TGTGCCAGCAGTCCCCTGACCTTTGAAGCTTTCTTT.

This clone was seen only a few times. This chain uses TRBV27 with TRBJ2-7; no reliable D call. Germline V CDR1 and CDR2: MNHEY, SMNVEV (reference sequence). The CDR3 has 14 amino acids. V was shortened by 5 bases and J by 4 bases, with 15 bases between the two germline ends. CDR3 nucleotides: TGTGCCAGCAGTCTTAAGGCACAGATTTACGAGCAGTACTTC. Translation gives CASSLKAQIYEQYF.

This chain links TRBV6-5 with TRBJ2-7, with 14 bases identical to TRBD2. Looked up from germline, CDR1 is MNHEY and CDR2 is SVGAGI. V trimming: 3 bases; J trimming: 7 bases; junction bases outside the gene matches: 8. The CDR3 sequence is 16 residues long. The CDR3 DNA sequence: TGTGCCAGCAGTTATGCGACTAGCGGGGGGGCTTGGGAGCAGTACTTC. As protein: CASSYATSGGAWEQYF.

The V gene is TRBV19, the J gene TRBJ2-5, with a weak D call TRBD1 (5 bases). CDR3 length: 14 residues. CDR1 is LNHDA and CDR2 is SQIVND in the germline V gene (reference sequence). The V end lost 4 bases, the J end lost 5 bases, and 14 bases lay between the germline ends. DNA of the CDR3: TGTGCCAGTAGTACCCAGACAGCGAAGGAGACCCAGTACTTC. This codes for CASSTQTAKETQYF.